This entry features one T cell receptor (beta chain) sequence. The target antigen is unknown. The entry originates in a study of T cell responses to AZD1222 COVID-19 vaccine. Study observations and caveats: White British ancestry dominated among donors, who included more females, and clonal diversity was possibly underestimated.

Germline assignment: CDR1 MNHEY and CDR2 SMNVEV (reference sequence). CDR3 length equals 14 residues. The V and J ends lost 3 bases and 2 bases respectively, with 11 bases between them. Here immunoSEQ multiplex PCR was the method, and the copy in TCRdb shows in-frame clones only, minus some. The sample lists 140,000 or so clones, 85% to 95% occurring once. This specimen consisted of peripheral blood, obtained after recovery from COVID-19. The clonotype was recovered from an adult who had recovered from COVID-19. The chain couples TRBV27 to TRBJ2-7, with D perhaps matching TRBD2 (6 bases). DNA of the CDR3: TGTGCCAGCAGTTTTTCGGGGGATGCCTACGAGCAGTACTTC. Residues: CASSFSGDAYEQYF.